The T cell receptor (beta chain) described here comes from a study of OX40 agonist ivuxolimab in advanced cancers. Study information: Of mixed ages from about 23 to 85 and averaging around 60 years, the group was approximately 80% male. Overall study results and limits: Antigen targets of the expanded peripheral T cells went undetermined.

TCRdb's table, derived via immunoSEQ multiplex PCR, lists solely in-frame clones and lacks some. The sample yields tens of thousands of clones, 84% seen once. CDR1 and CDR2 (germline): KGHSH, LQKENI. The CDR3 spans 13 residues. V was cut by 3 bases and J by 7 bases, with 10 bases left in between. A word on this clone: The antigen remains undetermined.

The receptor was isolated from an adult with an advanced solid tumor such as melanoma, head and neck, liver or kidney cancer. Specimen: CD4+ or CD8+ T cells sorted from blood, collected in a trial of the OX40 agonist ivuxolimab. The chain links TRBV18 to TRBJ2-1; D is unclear. The CDR3 DNA follows: TGTGCCAGCTCACCTCCCTCCCTAAATGAGCAGTTCTTC. Translated: CASSPPSLNEQFF.